This TCR beta chain was observed in a study of cytomegalovirus exposure and HLA in healthy donors. The CDR3 covers 15 residues. Unmatched junction bases numbered 7, after V lost 1 base and J lost 9 bases. Germline CDR1 reads SGDLS; CDR2 reads YYNGEE. The study ran its PCR with 60 Vbeta and 13 Jbeta primers. TCRdb's table, derived via immunoSEQ multiplex PCR, lists solely in-frame clones and lacks some. The listing records approximately 58,000 clones. In regard to this clone: The antigen is unknown.

Whole-study results and caveats: Trimming of TCR beta V- and J-genes showed a link, identified in a later analysis, to a missense DCLRE1C variant. In an earlier analysis, most TCR beta V segments were productive about 90% or about 30% of the time. In a later analysis, HLA-associated beta chains showed higher expansion and lower generation probabilities than comparable chains.

The V call is TRBV9, the J call TRBJ2-1, with 10 bases identical to TRBD2. The TCR originated in a man aged 30-40 years in good health and CMV-seropositive. Sample: PBMCs. The CDR3 region is CASSVRLAGVAEQFF. The CDR3 DNA reads as TGTGCCAGCAGCGTACGCCTAGCGGGAGTAGCTGAGCAGTTCTTC.